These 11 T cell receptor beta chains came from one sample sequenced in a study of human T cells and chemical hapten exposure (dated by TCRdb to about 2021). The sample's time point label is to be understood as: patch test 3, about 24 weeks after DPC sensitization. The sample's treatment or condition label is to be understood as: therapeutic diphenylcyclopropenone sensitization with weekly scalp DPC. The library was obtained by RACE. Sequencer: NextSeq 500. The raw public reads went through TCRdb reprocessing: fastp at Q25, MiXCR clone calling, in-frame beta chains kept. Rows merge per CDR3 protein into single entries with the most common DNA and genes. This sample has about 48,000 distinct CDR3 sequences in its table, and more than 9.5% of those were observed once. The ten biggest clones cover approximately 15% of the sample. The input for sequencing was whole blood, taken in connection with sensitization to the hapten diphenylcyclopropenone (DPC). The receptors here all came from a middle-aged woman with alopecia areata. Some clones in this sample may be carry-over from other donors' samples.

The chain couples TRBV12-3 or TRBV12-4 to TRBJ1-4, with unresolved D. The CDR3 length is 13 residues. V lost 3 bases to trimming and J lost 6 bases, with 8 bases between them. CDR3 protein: CASSFDFYEKLFF. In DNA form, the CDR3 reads TGTGCCAGCAGTTTTGACTTCTATGAAAAACTGTTTTTT.

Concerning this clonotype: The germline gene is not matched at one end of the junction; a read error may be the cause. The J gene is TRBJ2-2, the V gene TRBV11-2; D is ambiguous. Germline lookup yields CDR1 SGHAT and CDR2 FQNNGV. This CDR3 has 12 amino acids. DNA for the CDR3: TGTGCCGGCAGCCACCGAACCGGGGAGCTGTTTTTT. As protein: CAGSHRTGELFF.

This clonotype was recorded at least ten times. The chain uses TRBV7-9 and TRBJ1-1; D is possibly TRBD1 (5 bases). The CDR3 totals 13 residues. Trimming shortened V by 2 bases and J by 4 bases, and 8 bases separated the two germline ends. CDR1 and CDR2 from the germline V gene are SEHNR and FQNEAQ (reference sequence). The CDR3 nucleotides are TGTGCCAGCAGCTTACTGGGGGGCACTGAAGCTTTCTTT. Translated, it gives CASSLLGGTEAFF.

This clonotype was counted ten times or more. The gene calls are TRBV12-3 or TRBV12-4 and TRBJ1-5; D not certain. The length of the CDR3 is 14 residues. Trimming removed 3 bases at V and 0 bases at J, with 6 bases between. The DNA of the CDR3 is TGTGCCAGCAGTTTCATGGTTAGCAATCAGCCCCAGCATTTT. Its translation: CASSFMVSNQPQHF.

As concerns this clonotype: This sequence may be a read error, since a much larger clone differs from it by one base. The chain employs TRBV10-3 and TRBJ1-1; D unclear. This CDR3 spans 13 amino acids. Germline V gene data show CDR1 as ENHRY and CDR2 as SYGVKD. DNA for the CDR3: TGTGCCATCAGTCCCACCCTGAACACTGTAGCTTTCTTT. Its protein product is CAISPTLNTVAFF.

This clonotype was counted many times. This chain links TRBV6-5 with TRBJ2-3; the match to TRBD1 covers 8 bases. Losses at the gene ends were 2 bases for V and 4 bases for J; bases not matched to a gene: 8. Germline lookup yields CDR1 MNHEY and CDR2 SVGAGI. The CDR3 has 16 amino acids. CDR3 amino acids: CASSYGRQGKADTQYF. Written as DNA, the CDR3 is TGTGCCAGCAGTTACGGACGACAGGGGAAGGCAGATACGCAGTATTTT.

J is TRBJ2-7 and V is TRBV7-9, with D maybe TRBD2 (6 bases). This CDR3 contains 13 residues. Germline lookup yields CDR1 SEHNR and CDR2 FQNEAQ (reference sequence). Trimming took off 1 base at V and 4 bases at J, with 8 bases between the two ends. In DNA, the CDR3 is TGTGCCAGCAGCTTAGAAGGGACTTACGAGCAGTACTTC. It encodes CASSLEGTYEQYF.

CDR3 residues: CSARNLRDRERAEAFF. DNA of the CDR3: TGCAGTGCTAGAAACCTCCGGGACAGGGAACGGGCTGAAGCTTTCTTT. This chain joins TRBV20-1 and TRBJ1-1; 9 nucleotides align to TRBD1. With 2 bases clipped from V and 6 bases from J, the junction kept 13 bases outside the gene matches. The germline CDR1 and CDR2 sequences are DFQATT and SNEGSKA (reference sequence). The CDR3 is 16 amino acids.

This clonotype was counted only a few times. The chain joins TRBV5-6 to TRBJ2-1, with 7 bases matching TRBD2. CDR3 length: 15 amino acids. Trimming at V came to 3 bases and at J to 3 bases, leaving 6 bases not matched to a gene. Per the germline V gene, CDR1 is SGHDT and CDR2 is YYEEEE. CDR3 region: CASSSAGDYYNEQFF. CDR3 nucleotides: TGTGCCAGCAGCTCGGCGGGGGATTACTACAATGAGCAGTTCTTC.

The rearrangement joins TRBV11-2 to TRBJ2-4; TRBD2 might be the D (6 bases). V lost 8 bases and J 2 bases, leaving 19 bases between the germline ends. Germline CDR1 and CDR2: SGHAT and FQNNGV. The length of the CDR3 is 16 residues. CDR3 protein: CASAEGGASSKNIQYF. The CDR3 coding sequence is TGTGCCAGCGCAGAGGGCGGGGCCTCCTCCAAAAACATTCAGTACTTC.

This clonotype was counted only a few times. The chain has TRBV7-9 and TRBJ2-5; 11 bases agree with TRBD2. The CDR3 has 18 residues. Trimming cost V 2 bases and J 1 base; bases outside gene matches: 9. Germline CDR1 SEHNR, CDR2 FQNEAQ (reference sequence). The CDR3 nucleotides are TGTGCCAGCAGCTTATTCCCCGGACTAGCGGGTACCCAAGAGACCCAGTACTTC. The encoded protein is CASSLFPGLAGTQETQYF.